The 26 T cell receptor beta chains below were found in one sample sequenced in a study of blood T cell repertoires in COVID-19. Clones were read by immunoSEQ multiplex PCR, and TCRdb kept only the in-frame ones, dropping some. The sample lists 210,000 or so clones, approximately 80% occurring once. The specimen sequenced was PBMCs or T cells enriched from blood (not recorded which). These receptors originate from a man aged 30-40 years with acute COVID-19.

This chain joins TRBV6-5 and TRBJ1-1; perhaps TRBD1 as D (5 bases). Germline V gene lookup returns CDR1 MNHEY and CDR2 SVGAGI. The CDR3 spans 14 residues. V was cut by 7 bases and J by 2 bases, with 14 bases left in between. CDR3 in DNA: TGTGCCAGCAAACCGACAGTTTCTAACACTGAAGCTTTCTTT. This encodes CASKPTVSNTEAFF.

The V call is TRBV3-1 (or the pseudogene TRBV3-2), the J call TRBJ2-1, with D maybe TRBD1 (5 bases). The V and J ends lost 2 bases and 5 bases respectively, with 7 bases between them. The CDR3 has 13 amino acids. Germline loops: CDR1 LGHDT, CDR2 YNNKEL (reference sequence). The CDR3 sequence is CASSQTGDNEQFF. The CDR3 coding sequence is TGTGCCAGCAGCCAAACAGGTGACAATGAGCAGTTCTTC.

This clone appeared once. The genes are TRBV28 and TRBJ2-7, with a tentative D call TRBD2 (6 bases). Per the germline V gene, CDR1 is MDHEN and CDR2 is SYDVKM. V gave up 1 base and J gave up 5 bases, with 18 bases separating them. The CDR3 is made up of 16 amino acids. The CDR3 region has the DNA TGTGCCAGCAGTTTATCAGCGGGTGGGCACGGGAACGAGCAGTACTTC. Translating it yields CASSLSAGGHGNEQYF.

V and J are TRBV13 and TRBJ2-7; no clear D. V dropped 1 base and J dropped 6 bases, with 22 bases sitting between them. Germline CDR1 reads PRHDT; CDR2 reads FYEKMQ (reference sequence). There are 17 residues in the CDR3. The CDR3 here is CASSLDVLGIERSEQYF. In nucleotides, the CDR3 is TGTGCCAGCAGCTTAGATGTCTTAGGAATCGAGAGGTCCGAGCAGTACTTC.

This clone was picked up one time. The CDR3 spells CASSLSPGAEAFF. In DNA form, the CDR3 reads TGTGCCAGCAGCTTGTCCCCGGGGGCTGAAGCTTTCTTT. The J gene is TRBJ1-1, the V gene TRBV5-4; D possibly corresponds to TRBD1 (5 bases). Germline assignment: CDR1 SGHNT and CDR2 YYREEE (reference sequence). V was clipped by 1 base and J by 6 bases, with 10 bases between them. The CDR3 is 13 amino acids.

J is TRBJ1-1 and V is TRBV5-1; 10 bases agree with TRBD1. The CDR3 runs to 14 residues. The germline CDR1 and CDR2 sequences are SGHRS and YFSETQ. J gave up 6 bases and V 4 bases, and 6 bases lay outside the gene matches. The DNA of the CDR3 is TGCGCCAGCAGCGTAAAGGACAGGGGGGCTGAAGCTTTCTTT. This encodes CASSVKDRGAEAFF.

The gene calls are TRBV21-1 and TRBJ1-1. TRBV21-1 is an annotated pseudogene. The CDR3 spans 14 residues. CDR3 region: CASSKGGRLTEAFF. In nucleotides, the CDR3 is TGTGCCAGCTCAAAGGGGGGGCGCCTCACTGAAGCTTTCTTT.

V usage is TRBV6-5 and J usage is TRBJ2-2; the D gene is possibly TRBD1 (7 bases). The CDR3 loop spans 14 amino acids. CDR1 is MNHEY and CDR2 is SVGAGI in the germline V gene. V lost 11 bases to trimming and J lost 4 bases, with 17 bases between them. The DNA of the CDR3 is TGTGCCGGACGGAGGGGGCAATTCACCGGGGAGCTGTTTTTT. Translation: CAGRRGQFTGELFF.

V usage is TRBV9 and J usage is TRBJ2-1; TRBD2 aligns across 8 bases. This CDR3 is built from 16 residues. V was pared by 4 bases and J by 3 bases, with 9 bases of the junction left unmatched. The germline V gene encodes CDR1 SGDLS and CDR2 YYNGEE. This CDR3 is CASSSSTGGIYNEQFF. The DNA for the CDR3 is TGTGCCAGCAGCTCATCTACGGGGGGGATCTACAATGAGCAGTTCTTC.

The gene calls are TRBV30 and TRBJ2-5, with 7 bases aligning to TRBD2. This CDR3 has 13 residues. CDR1 GTSNPN and CDR2 SVGIG come from the germline V gene (reference sequence). The ends lost 5 bases at V and 5 bases at J; junction bases unmatched: 8. The CDR3, as DNA: TGTGCCTGGGCAAGACTAGCCCCCGAGACCCAGTACTTC. Translating it yields CAWARLAPETQYF.

The chain carries TRBV7-3 and TRBJ2-1; 12 nucleotides match TRBD1. Germline-derived CDR1 and CDR2 are SGHTA and FQGTGA. The CDR3 is 17 residues long. The trim removed 5 bases at V and 6 bases at J, leaving 11 bases unmatched. The CDR3 DNA sequence: TGTGCCAGCAGCCCGGGGACAGGGGGCGTCCGAGGCAATGAGCAGTTCTTC. Translation: CASSPGTGGVRGNEQFF.

This sequence joins TRBV19 and TRBJ2-5; D may be TRBD2 (5 bases). This CDR3 spans 14 amino acids. Trimming shortened V by 1 base and J by 5 bases, and 11 bases separated the two germline ends. Per the germline V gene, CDR1 is LNHDA and CDR2 is SQIVND (reference sequence). The CDR3 spells CASSIGRGIETQYF. The CDR3 coding sequence is TGTGCCAGTAGTATAGGGAGAGGGATTGAGACCCAGTACTTC.

The CDR3 DNA sequence: TGCGCCAGCAGCCCTCCCCCCAGCGGCACATCCTACGAGCAGTACTTC. It codes for CASSPPPSGTSYEQYF. The V call is TRBV5-1, the J call TRBJ2-7; a possible D gene is TRBD2 (5 bases). Trimming stripped 4 bases from V and 1 base from J, with 18 bases between. The CDR3 spans 16 residues. The germline CDR1 and CDR2 sequences are SGHRS and YFSETQ.

The chain has TRBV7-5 and TRBJ1-2; TRBD1 is the table's D call and was not checked against the DNA. TRBV7-5 is labeled a pseudogene. The CDR3 consists of 14 residues. CDR3: CVRSLTGKEDGYTF. CDR3 DNA sequence: TGTGTCAGAAGCTTGACAGGGAAAGAAGATGGCTACACCTTC.

The rearrangement joins TRBV5-6 to TRBJ2-7, with D maybe TRBD1 (6 bases). Germline V gene data show CDR1 as SGHDT and CDR2 as YYEEEE. With 5 bases removed from V and 2 bases from J, the gap between germline ends came to 11 bases. The CDR3 is 13 residues long. Written as DNA, the CDR3 is TGTGCCAGCAGTCCCCGACAGGCCTACGAGCAGTACTTC. Amino acids: CASSPRQAYEQYF.

The chain couples TRBV7-3 to TRBJ2-7; D is possibly TRBD2 (6 bases). V was pared by 5 bases and J by 2 bases, with 10 bases between. Germline lookup yields CDR1 SGHTA and CDR2 FQGTGA. CDR3 size: 13 residues. In DNA form, the CDR3 reads TGTGCCAGCAGCCCCTCGGGGGCCTACGAGCAGTACTTC. It codes for CASSPSGAYEQYF.

In DNA, the CDR3 is TGTGCCAGCAGTTACTCCCCCACTGGGGGAGGGGAATCTTTCTTT. Translated: CASSYSPTGGGESFF. This chain connects TRBV6-5 to TRBJ1-1, with D perhaps matching TRBD1 (5 bases). There are 15 residues in the CDR3. From germline, CDR1 is MNHEY and CDR2 SVGAGI. Trimming took 0 bases from V and 12 from J, leaving 20 bases between them.

V and J are TRBV4-1 and TRBJ2-7; D unresolved. Trimming removed 0 bases from V and 5 bases from J, with 8 bases in between. Germline CDR1 is MGHRA and CDR2 is YSYEKL. The CDR3 length is 13 residues. Written as DNA, the CDR3 is TGCGCCAGCAGCCAAGATTTCATCCACGAGCAGTACTTC. Its translation: CASSQDFIHEQYF.

The DNA of the CDR3 is TGTGCCAGCTCACCAGACAGGGGGCTTGGGCCCGAAGAGACCCAGTACTTC. Protein product: CASSPDRGLGPEETQYF. The rearrangement links TRBV18 to TRBJ2-5; 10 nucleotides match TRBD1. Germline V gene lookup returns CDR1 KGHSH and CDR2 LQKENI. There are 17 residues in the CDR3. V was pared by 2 bases and J by 3 bases, with 9 bases of the junction left unmatched.

V and J are TRBV2 and TRBJ2-5; a possible D gene is TRBD2 (6 bases). CDR1 is SNHLY, CDR2 FYNNEI, per germline. The CDR3 runs 14 residues. The ends were cut back, 7 bases at V and 4 bases at J, with 16 bases in the middle. The CDR3 DNA sequence: TGTGCCAGCATTTCTAGCGAGTTCGGAGAGACCCAGTACTTC. It specifies CASISSEFGETQYF.

This clone was observed a single time. The chain uses TRBV6-1 and TRBJ2-5; 9 nucleotides match TRBD2. With 2 bases clipped from V and 5 bases from J, the junction kept 3 bases outside the gene matches. This CDR3 has 14 amino acids. In germline, CDR1 is MNHNS, CDR2 SASEGT. The CDR3 region is CASSELSGGETQYF. CDR3 DNA: TGTGCCAGCAGTGAACTAAGCGGGGGGGAGACCCAGTACTTC.

This clone was counted only a few times. This sequence joins TRBV19 and TRBJ2-7, with D tentatively TRBD1 (5 bases). The CDR3 loop spans 14 amino acids. Trimming removed 11 bases from V and 0 bases from J, with 17 bases in between. Germline V gives CDR1 LNHDA, CDR2 SQIVND (reference sequence). The CDR3 here is CASCRTPSSYEQYF. The CDR3 region has the DNA TGTGCCTCCTGCCGGACACCTTCCTCCTACGAGCAGTACTTC.

The chain links TRBV10-3 to TRBJ1-2, with D maybe TRBD1 (6 bases). Trimming took 4 bases from V and 4 from J, leaving 7 bases between them. The CDR3 spans 12 residues. Germline V gene sequence: CDR1 ENHRY, CDR2 SYGVKD. CDR3 sequence reads: CAISGTAYGYTF. The CDR3, as DNA: TGTGCCATCAGTGGGACAGCCTATGGCTACACCTTC.

This chain links TRBV7-6 with TRBJ2-2; 15 positions agree with TRBD2. V was pared by 5 bases and J by 0 bases, with 4 bases of the junction left unmatched. Germline CDR1 reads SGHVS; CDR2 reads FNYEAQ. This CDR3 has 18 residues. The CDR3 loop is CASSPGLAGGANTGELFF. DNA for the CDR3: TGTGCCAGCAGCCCGGGACTAGCGGGGGGCGCGAACACCGGGGAGCTGTTTTTT.

The rearrangement joins TRBV9 to TRBJ1-6; D not resolved. Trimming shortened V by 4 bases and J by 6 bases, and 14 bases separated the two germline ends. The germline V gene has CDR1 SGDLS and CDR2 YYNGEE. There are 15 residues in the CDR3. In DNA, the CDR3 is TGTGCCAGCAGCCCCTATGTCCAAAGTAATTCACCCCTCCACTTT. This gives the protein CASSPYVQSNSPLHF.

This clone was seen once. This chain links TRBV10-2 with TRBJ2-7; a possible D gene is TRBD2 (7 bases). V was trimmed by 4 bases and J by 6 bases, leaving 13 bases between them. The CDR3 loop spans 13 amino acids. The germline gives CDR1 WSHSY, CDR2 SAAADI. Written as DNA, the CDR3 is TGCGCCAGCAGTGGGAGAGGGGGGGCCGAGCAGTACTTC. This encodes CASSGRGGAEQYF.